This T cell receptor (beta chain) was sequenced during a study of blood T cell repertoires in COVID-19. Whole-study context: Donors in the United States, Italy and Spain gave samples during acute or convalescent COVID-19. The cDNA or gDNA used as material had been derived from T cells, B-cell-depleted T cells, or PBMCs.

As handled by the study authors: Researchers report that nucleated cell counts were estimated from reference gene primer amplification. Sequencing used immunoSEQ multiplex PCR; TCRdb keeps in-frame clones, though not all of them. The V and J calls and the clone size are those of that table, but D and trimming were determined from the DNA. The data contain around 140,000 clones, roughly 87% of them singletons. The germline V gene has CDR1 MDHEN and CDR2 SYDVKM. There are 12 residues in the CDR3. V dropped 4 bases and J dropped 7 bases, with 10 bases sitting between them. This chain links TRBV28 with TRBJ1-1; TRBD1 is a possible D gene (6 bases). The sequence derives from a man aged 65-85 years with acute or convalescent COVID-19. The sample comprised peripheral blood. CDR3 sequence reads: CASSSTGIEAFF. The DNA for the CDR3 is TGTGCCAGCAGTTCGACAGGTATTGAAGCTTTCTTT.